The 10 T cell receptor beta chains in this list originate from one sample, sequenced in a study of blood T cell repertoires in COVID-19. The assay was immunoSEQ multiplex PCR, and TCRdb's table has in-frame clones only and misses some. The table lists 430,000 or so clones, roughly 88% of them singletons. Sequencing was done on a sample of PBMCs or T cells enriched from blood (not recorded which). These receptors originate from a woman aged 18-35 years who had been exposed to COVID-19.

The CDR3 DNA follows: TGTGCCAGTGGCATCCGGATCGGGTCGAATGAAAAACTGTTTTTT. This encodes CASGIRIGSNEKLFF. The rearrangement links TRBV19 to TRBJ1-4; D is unresolved. V dropped 8 bases and J dropped 5 bases, with 18 bases sitting between them. The CDR3 spans 15 residues. Germline lookup yields CDR1 LNHDA and CDR2 SQIVND (reference sequence).

The CDR3 nucleotides read TGCGCCAGCAGCCCACTAGCTTTAGGGACTGGGGCCAACGTCCTGACTTTC. Translating gives CASSPLALGTGANVLTF. V usage is TRBV4-1 and J usage is TRBJ2-6, with D perhaps matching TRBD2 (6 bases). CDR1 is MGHRA and CDR2 is YSYEKL in the germline V gene. This CDR3 has 17 residues. Deletions cut 4 bases from V and 2 bases from J, with 15 bases between.

The chain carries TRBV30 and TRBJ1-1, with TRBD1 identical over 9 bases. The length of the CDR3 is 14 residues. The ends lost 4 bases at V and 4 bases at J; junction bases unmatched: 7. Germline assignment: CDR1 GTSNPN and CDR2 SVGIG (reference sequence). The CDR3 DNA reads as TGTGCCTGGACTCGGACAGGGGCAGGCACTGAAGCTTTCTTT. Translating gives CAWTRTGAGTEAFF.

This clone was detected only a few times. The CDR3 sequence is CASSQVPEGTGSYGYTF. As DNA, the CDR3 is TGTGCCAGCAGCCAAGTGCCCGAGGGGACAGGGTCCTATGGCTACACCTTC. The chain uses TRBV4-2 and TRBJ1-2; TRBD1 matches 9 bases. The CDR3 contains 17 residues. V gave up 1 base and J gave up 4 bases; unmatched junction bases: 10. Germline V gene data show CDR1 as LGHNA and CDR2 as YNFKEQ.

The genes are TRBV19 and TRBJ2-1, with D maybe TRBD2 (6 bases). Looked up from germline, CDR1 is LNHDA and CDR2 is SQIVND (reference sequence). V was trimmed by 1 base and J by 3 bases, leaving 10 bases between them. This CDR3 comprises 15 residues. CDR3 coding DNA: TGTGCCAGTAGTATAGCGGGGGATCTCTACAATGAGCAGTTCTTC. The encoded protein is CASSIAGDLYNEQFF. Full variable domain (outside the CDR3, taken from reference TRBV19 and TRBJ2-1): DGGITQSPKYLFRKEGQNVTLSCEQNLNHDAMYWYRQDPGQGLRLIYYSQIVNDFQKGDIAEGYSVSREKKESFPLTVTSAQKNPTAFYLCASSIAGDLYNEQFFGPGTRLTVL.

V gene TRBV27 combines with J gene TRBJ2-7, with a tentative D call TRBD1 (5 bases). The length of the CDR3 is 14 residues. V lost 4 bases and J lost 2, with 12 bases in between. The germline V gene encodes CDR1 MNHEY and CDR2 SMNVEV (reference sequence). The CDR3 bases are TGTGCCAGCAGTTCACGACAGCAGGCCTACGAGCAGTACTTC. This encodes CASSSRQQAYEQYF.

The genes are TRBV5-1 and TRBJ2-1; no clear D gene. Germline V CDR1 and CDR2: SGHRS, YFSETQ. The CDR3 consists of 14 residues. The V gene lost 4 bases and the J gene lost 3 bases, with 11 bases spanning the gap. Here the CDR3 reads CASSPTFSYNEQFF. The CDR3 nucleotides read TGCGCCAGCAGCCCAACGTTTAGCTACAATGAGCAGTTCTTC.

In this sample, this clone turned up a few times. The chain has TRBV28 and TRBJ1-5; D is possibly TRBD1 (5 bases). V was pared by 3 bases and J by 0 bases, with 9 bases between. The CDR3 runs 15 residues. Germline assignment: CDR1 MDHEN and CDR2 SYDVKM. The CDR3 sequence: CASSLGQISNQPQHF. CDR3 coding DNA: TGTGCCAGCAGTTTGGGGCAGATTAGCAATCAGCCCCAGCATTTT.

The chain couples TRBV7-9 to TRBJ2-7; D might be TRBD2 (6 bases). The ends were cut back, 4 bases at V and 4 bases at J, with 17 bases in the middle. The CDR3 contains 15 residues. Germline V gene data show CDR1 as SEHNR and CDR2 as FQNEAQ (reference sequence). CDR3 coding DNA: TGTGCCAGCAGCTCCCGCGAGGCAGGGAGGTACGAGCAGTACTTC. It encodes CASSSREAGRYEQYF.

V gene TRBV6-5 combines with J gene TRBJ1-2, with D unresolved. V lost 2 bases, J lost 8 bases, and 15 bases lay in between. The CDR3 runs 14 residues. Germline V gene sequence: CDR1 MNHEY, CDR2 SVGAGI. This CDR3 is CASSYGPYIGGYTF. The CDR3 DNA sequence: TGTGCCAGCAGTTACGGGCCCTATATAGGAGGCTACACCTTC.